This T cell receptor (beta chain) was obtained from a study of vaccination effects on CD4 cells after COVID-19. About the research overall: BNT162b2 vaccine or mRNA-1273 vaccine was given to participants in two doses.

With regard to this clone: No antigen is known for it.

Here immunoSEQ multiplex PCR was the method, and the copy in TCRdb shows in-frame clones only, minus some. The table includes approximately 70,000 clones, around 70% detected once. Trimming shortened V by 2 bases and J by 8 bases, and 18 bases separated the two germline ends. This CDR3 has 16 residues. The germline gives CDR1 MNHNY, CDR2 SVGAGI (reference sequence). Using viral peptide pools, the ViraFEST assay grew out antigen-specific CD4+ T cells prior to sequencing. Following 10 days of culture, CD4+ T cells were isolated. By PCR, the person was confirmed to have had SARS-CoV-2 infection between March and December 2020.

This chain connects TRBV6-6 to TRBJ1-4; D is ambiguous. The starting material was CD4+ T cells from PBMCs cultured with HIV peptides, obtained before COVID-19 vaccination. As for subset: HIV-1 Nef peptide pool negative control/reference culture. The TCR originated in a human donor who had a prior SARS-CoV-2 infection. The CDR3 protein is CASSYLILLTPEKLFF. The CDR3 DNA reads TGTGCCAGCAGTTACCTAATACTGCTCACGCCGGAAAAACTGTTTTTT.